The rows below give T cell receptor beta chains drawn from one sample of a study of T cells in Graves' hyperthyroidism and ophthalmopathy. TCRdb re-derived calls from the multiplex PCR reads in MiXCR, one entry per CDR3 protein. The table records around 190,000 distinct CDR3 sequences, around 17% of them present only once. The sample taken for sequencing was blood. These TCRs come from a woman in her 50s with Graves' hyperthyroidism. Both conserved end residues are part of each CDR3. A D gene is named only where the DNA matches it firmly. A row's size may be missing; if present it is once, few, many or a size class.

cdr3_aa: CASSFKRGSTDTQYF
cdr3_nt: TGTGCCAGCAGCTTCAAGCGGGGAAGCACAGATACGCAGTATTTT
d_call: TRBD2
v_call: TRBV11-2
clone_size: few
j_call: TRBJ2-3

cdr3_aa: CASKGDDERQYF
cdr3_nt: TGTGCCAGCAAAGGGGACGATGAGAGGCAGTACTTC
d_call: NA
v_call: TRBV6-1
clone_size: many
j_call: TRBJ2-7

cdr3_aa: CSAPRTEDNEQFF
cdr3_nt: TGCAGTGCTCCCCGGACAGAGGACAATGAGCAGTTCTTC
d_call: NA
v_call: TRBV20-1
clone_size: many
j_call: TRBJ2-1

cdr3_aa: CASSSLAGHLSYNEQFF
cdr3_nt: TGTGCCAGCAGTTCACTAGCGGGCCATCTCTCCTACAATGAGCAGTTCTTC
d_call: TRBD2
v_call: TRBV28
clone_size: many
j_call: TRBJ2-1

cdr3_aa: CSAARLAGGSRTDTQYF
cdr3_nt: TGCAGTGCTGCAAGACTAGCGGGAGGGTCTCGCACAGATACGCAGTATTTT
d_call: TRBD2
v_call: TRBV20-1
clone_size: NA
j_call: TRBJ2-3

cdr3_aa: CASSQYPGEGYEQYF
cdr3_nt: TGTGCCAGCAGCCAATACCCGGGAGAAGGCTACGAGCAGTACTTC
d_call: NA
v_call: TRBV3-1
clone_size: many
j_call: TRBJ2-7

cdr3_aa: CASSLGFREKLFF
cdr3_nt: TGTGCCAGCAGCTTAGGGTTCCGGGAAAAACTGTTTTTT
d_call: NA
v_call: TRBV7-9
clone_size: NA
j_call: TRBJ1-4

cdr3_aa: CASSEPQIYEQYF
cdr3_nt: TGCGCCAGCAGCGAGCCCCAGATCTACGAGCAGTACTTC
d_call: NA
v_call: TRBV5-1
clone_size: many
j_call: TRBJ2-7

cdr3_aa: CSARDAQSQVAHGYTF
cdr3_nt: TGCAGTGCTAGAGACGCACAAAGCCAAGTCGCACATGGCTACACCTTC
d_call: NA
v_call: TRBV20-1
clone_size: many
j_call: TRBJ1-2

cdr3_aa: CASGRQFRSSYGYTF
cdr3_nt: TGTGCCAGCGGTAGGCAGTTTCGGTCGTCCTATGGCTACACCTTC
d_call: NA
v_call: TRBV19
clone_size: NA
j_call: TRBJ1-2

cdr3_aa: CASSPWLTSGAYNEQFF
cdr3_nt: TGTGCCAGCAGCCCCTGGCTCACTAGCGGAGCCTACAATGAGCAGTTCTTC
d_call: TRBD2
v_call: TRBV5-6
clone_size: NA
j_call: TRBJ2-1

cdr3_aa: CASWRQGARPGELFF
cdr3_nt: TGTGCCAGCTGGAGACAGGGAGCGCGCCCCGGGGAGCTGTTTTTT
d_call: TRBD1
v_call: TRBV6-1
clone_size: few
j_call: TRBJ2-2

cdr3_aa: CASSAGTAQETQYF
cdr3_nt: TGTGCCAGCAGCGCAGGGACAGCGCAAGAGACCCAGTACTTC
d_call: TRBD1
v_call: TRBV7-9
clone_size: NA
j_call: TRBJ2-5

cdr3_aa: CASSRKSGTAEAFF
cdr3_nt: TGTGCCAGCAGCCGTAAAAGTGGTACTGCTGAAGCTTTCTTT
d_call: NA
v_call: TRBV3-1
clone_size: many
j_call: TRBJ1-1

cdr3_aa: CATSDFSIRPDTQYF
cdr3_nt: TGTGCCACCAGTGATTTTAGTATTCGTCCAGATACGCAGTATTTT
d_call: NA
v_call: TRBV24-1
clone_size: many
j_call: TRBJ2-3

cdr3_aa: CASSHTSTLYEQYF
cdr3_nt: TGTGCCAGCAGTCACACCTCGACTCTCTACGAGCAGTACTTC
d_call: NA
v_call: TRBV28
clone_size: many
j_call: TRBJ2-7